This TCR beta chain was profiled in a study of cytomegalovirus exposure and HLA in healthy donors. PCR primers comprised 60 Vbeta and 13 Jbeta primers. Generated by immunoSEQ multiplex PCR, the TCRdb table keeps only in-frame clones and is missing some. Here the sample spans 120,000 or so clones, approximately 87% being singletons. The TCR originated in a young man in good health and CMV-seropositive. Sequenced input: PBMCs.

For the CDR3, the DNA is TGTGCCAGCAGTGAAGAGAGGGGGCAGGAAGCTTTCTTT. As protein: CASSEERGQEAFF. The chain uses TRBV6-5 and TRBJ1-1, with TRBD1 matching over 7 bases. This CDR3 has 13 amino acids. V was pared by 5 bases and J by 8 bases, with 8 bases of the junction left unmatched. Looked up from germline, CDR1 is MNHEY and CDR2 is SVGAGI.